Listed below are T cell receptor beta chains from one sample, sequenced in a study of blood T cell repertoires in COVID-19. Some clones are missing from TCRdb's copy, which holds only in-frame ones; the method was immunoSEQ multiplex PCR. The data hold approximately 220,000 clones, with roughly 89% observed a single time. The sequenced sample consisted of PBMCs or T cells enriched from blood (not recorded which). Receptors were obtained from a man aged 25 to 40 who had been exposed to COVID-19. Each CDR3 is given with its conserved first and last residue. Size is omitted from some rows. Given values are once, few, many or a class for expanded clones.

CASIKRGGDSPLHF | TRBV6-5 | NA | TRBJ1-6
CSASGTGTVIYEQYF | TRBV20-1 | NA | TRBJ2-7
CASSIQTSGAYEQYF | TRBV12-1 | NA | TRBJ2-7
CASSQRTSYGYTF | TRBV4-1 | NA | TRBJ1-2
CASSRAGRPGEKLFF | TRBV16 | NA | TRBJ1-4
CASSPGRGRVHEQYF | TRBV9 | NA | TRBJ2-7
CASSYTPSGGALDTQYF | TRBV7-6 | NA | TRBJ2-3
CASSPGTGANLIMNTEAFF | TRBV5-1 | NA | TRBJ1-1
CASSSNPLHSYEQYF | TRBV9 | NA | TRBJ2-7
CASSRQGYSEKLFF | TRBV5-4 | NA | TRBJ1-4
CASSPTPKRGRYEQYF | TRBV7-6 | NA | TRBJ2-7
CASSLIRAGNTIYF | TRBV11-2 | NA | TRBJ1-3
CASSLVDREGQPQHF | TRBV5-1 | NA | TRBJ1-5
CASSRRRGTEAFF | TRBV12-3/TRBV12-4 | few | TRBJ1-1
CASSASEVYGYTF | TRBV6-5 | medium-sized | TRBJ1-2
CASSRDSTTYGYTF | TRBV5-1 | NA | TRBJ1-2
CASTGTGGRRAFF | TRBV6-5 | NA | TRBJ1-1
CASSEESAGNVDTQYF | TRBV6-1 | once | TRBJ2-3
CASSASGGATDTQYF | TRBV6-4 | NA | TRBJ2-3
CASGGTGLEQYF | TRBV2 | NA | TRBJ2-7
CASWGQLTEAFF | TRBV10-3 | NA | TRBJ1-1
CASSLKEAGGYTF | TRBV5-1 | NA | TRBJ1-2
CASSTLGEPGDKKEAFF | TRBV5-1 | NA | TRBJ1-1
CASGLTRDRPYEQYF | TRBV12-5 | NA | TRBJ2-7
CASSSSRVRGYAFF | TRBV7-2 | NA | TRBJ1-1
CASSQERSYEQYF | TRBV4-2 | NA | TRBJ2-7
CAILQPTVYEQYF | TRBV6-5 | NA | TRBJ2-7
CASSLVPTGVPETQYF | TRBV5-4 | NA | TRBJ2-5
CASSDGTGSTDTQYF | TRBV25-1 | NA | TRBJ2-3